This paragraph covers one TCR beta chain sequence. Its antigen is not identified. The sample belongs to a study of identical twins. Notes on the study in general: Zero-insertion analyses could be partly confounded by invariant MAIT and iNKT cells.

This CDR3 region has 20 residues. Germline values: CDR1 SGHAT, CDR2 FQNNGV. Trimming cost V 4 bases and J 2 bases; bases outside gene matches: 14. From the 5' RACE reads, TCRdb called clonotypes with MiXCR, one entry per CDR3 protein. The profile covers 500,000 to 600,000 distinct CDR3 sequences, with 20% to 25% appearing a single time and approximately 0.95% taken by the ten largest. The sample was also linked to a second study, of T cells expressing NK-cell markers. That study reports: The eight sequenced donors comprised seven who were HCMV-seropositive and one who was seronegative. Several of the experiments relied on an anti-gamma-delta TCR antibody so that only alpha-beta TCR T cells were sorted. Four donors likewise had their CD3+CD56-NKG2C+ fraction led by these clonotypes.

Specimen: CD4+ T cells sorted from blood. This TCR derives from a woman younger than 35 in good health. The rearrangement uses TRBV11-2 and TRBJ2-2; 12 bases match TRBD1. The DNA of the CDR3 is TGTGCCAGCAGCTCCTGGGGGAGGGGACAGGGGGCCCCTAACACCGGGGAGCTGTTTTTT. Translating gives CASSSWGRGQGAPNTGELFF.